Sequencing of this TCR beta chain was carried out in a study of shared clonotypes between healthy human individuals. Looking at the study overall: CD4 naive and memory got three plates each, CD8 naive two, CD8 memory one. Study conclusions and caveats: Rarefaction curves obtained for sorted subsets showed sequencing incomplete despite large depth.

The CDR3 is 16 residues long. Germline assignment: CDR1 MNHNS and CDR2 SASEGT. The V end was cut by 4 bases, the J end by 1 base, with 14 bases between. Genomic DNA (from each subset) was split evenly across several immunoSEQ plates. Profiled with immunoSEQ multiplex PCR; TCRdb holds only in-frame clones, not every one. Of about 710,000 clones in the sample, 73% were seen once. About this clone: What it binds is not known.

The receptor's source is a woman in her twenties or thirties in good health. This sequence joins TRBV6-1 and TRBJ1-5, with D unclear. The sequenced sample was memory CD4+ T cells sorted from blood. Stated subset: CD45RA-negative fraction. CDR3 amino acids: CASSVTLDGSNQPQHF. The CDR3 region has the DNA TGTGCCAGCAGTGTAACCCTGGACGGCAGCAATCAGCCCCAGCATTTT.